The rows below give T cell receptor beta chains drawn from one sample of a study of response to subunit inactivated influenza vaccine. Via MiXCR, TCRdb re-called the RT-PCR reads, giving one row per CDR3 protein. Of about 700,000 distinct CDR3 sequences in the sample, 11% to 15% were seen once. Sample: PBMCs from blood, taken 14 to 15 days before vaccination. The source of these receptors is a man between 50 and 59 years old who received an inactivated influenza vaccine. The CDR3 runs from the conserved cysteine through the conserved F or W. The D gene is left open where the match is weak. A row's size may be missing; if present it is once, few, many or a size class.

TRBJ1-1	NA	NA	TRBV15	CATSRVLTGSRAFF	TGTGCCACCAGCAGAGTCCTTACAGGGTCGCGGGCTTTCTTT
TRBJ1-1	NA	few	TRBV5-6	CASSFGYLNTEAFF	TGTGCCAGCAGCTTTGGATATTTGAACACTGAAGCTTTCTTT
TRBJ2-2	NA	NA	TRBV7-2	CASSPKSGNTGELFF	TGTGCCAGCAGTCCTAAGTCGGGGAACACCGGGGAGCTGTTTTTT
TRBJ1-1	NA	many	TRBV9	CASSSALNTEAFF	TGTGCCAGCAGCTCCGCATTGAACACTGAAGCTTTCTTT
TRBJ2-4	NA	few	TRBV12-3/TRBV12-4	CASTAGTGLAKNIQYF	TGTGCCAGCACGGCGGGGACGGGACTAGCCAAAAACATTCAGTACTTC
TRBJ2-1	NA	once	TRBV30	CAWNNGGTVAFF	TGTGCCTGGAACAACGGGGGGACAGTGGCCTTCTTC
TRBJ1-5	TRBD1	NA	TRBV6-2/TRBV6-3	CASSLDRGPHQPQHF	TGTGCCAGCAGCCTGGACAGGGGGCCGCATCAGCCCCAGCATTTT
TRBJ2-1	NA	NA	TRBV10-2	CASSETGWSNEQFF	TGCGCCAGCAGTGAGACAGGGTGGAGCAATGAGCAGTTCTTC
TRBJ1-6	NA	NA	TRBV15	CATSRDSLKDRISPLHF	TGTGCCACCAGCAGAGATTCCCTAAAGGACAGAATTTCACCCCTCCACTTT
TRBJ1-1	NA	few	TRBV29-1	CSVNGVHTEAFF	TGCAGCGTTAATGGAGTGCACACTGAAGCTTTCTTT
TRBJ2-3	NA	many	TRBV5-6	CASTFIQGTDTQYF	TGTGCCAGCACCTTTATACAGGGTACAGATACGCAGTATTTT
TRBJ2-6	TRBD2	NA	TRBV10-3	CAISKGLAGVGANVLTF	TGTGCCATCAGTAAGGGACTAGCGGGAGTTGGGGCCAACGTCCTGACTTTC
TRBJ1-1	TRBD1	NA	TRBV11-1	CASSTWTGSEAFF	TGTGCCAGCAGCACTTGGACAGGGTCTGAAGCTTTCTTT
TRBJ2-7	TRBD2	few	TRBV10-3	CAIRTWTSGANPSYEQYF	TGTGCCATCAGAACTTGGACTAGCGGGGCGAATCCATCCTACGAGCAGTACTTC
TRBJ1-2	TRBD1	many	TRBV5-1	CASSWGQGAWGNYGYTF	TGCGCCAGCAGCTGGGGACAGGGGGCCTGGGGGAACTATGGCTACACCTTC
TRBJ2-5	TRBD2	NA	TRBV4-1	CASSQSGLAGLETQYF	TGCGCCAGCAGCCAGAGCGGATTAGCGGGGCTTGAGACCCAGTACTTC
TRBJ2-5	NA	NA	TRBV20-1	CSARDGWWVQETQYF	TGCAGTGCTAGAGATGGGTGGTGGGTACAAGAGACCCAGTACTTC
TRBJ1-4	NA	few	TRBV18	CASSDTAFNEKLFF	TGTGCCAGCTCCGACACGGCCTTTAATGAAAAACTGTTTTTT
TRBJ2-5	TRBD2	NA	TRBV7-8	CASSSTILTSDQETQYF	TGTGCCAGCAGCTCAACTATTCTGACTAGCGACCAAGAGACCCAGTACTTC
TRBJ2-1	NA	NA	TRBV14	CASSNQLVTNEQFF	TGTGCCAGCAGCAACCAACTAGTGACCAATGAGCAGTTCTTC
TRBJ1-5	NA	NA	TRBV28	CASSTLPGNQPQHF	TGTGCCAGCAGTACCCTACCGGGAAATCAGCCCCAGCATTTT
TRBJ2-7	TRBD2	few	TRBV11-2	CASSLEASGRHEQYF	TGTGCCAGCAGCTTAGAGGCTAGCGGGAGACACGAGCAGTACTTC
TRBJ1-2	NA	NA	TRBV9	CASSSSSPDRSYGYTF	TGTGCCAGCAGCTCGTCCTCCCCTGATCGTAGCTATGGCTACACCTTC
TRBJ2-7	TRBD2	NA	TRBV20-1	CSARDPLAGAPYEQYF	TGCAGTGCTAGAGATCCGTTAGCGGGGGCACCCTACGAGCAGTACTTC
TRBJ2-7	TRBD1	NA	TRBV27	CASSFLMPGTGFEQYF	TGTGCCAGCAGTTTTCTTATGCCCGGGACAGGGTTCGAGCAGTACTTC
TRBJ2-7	NA	once	TRBV10-3	CAIRKGVYEQYF	TGTGCCATCAGGAAGGGGGTCTACGAGCAGTACTTC
TRBJ2-3	TRBD2	once	TRBV5-1	CASSYGLAGGQSDTQYF	TGCGCCAGCAGCTATGGACTAGCGGGGGGGCAGTCAGATACGCAGTATTTT
TRBJ2-4	NA	few	TRBV11-2	CASSATGLAKNIQYF	TGTGCCAGCAGCGCAACAGGGCTAGCCAAAAACATTCAGTACTTC